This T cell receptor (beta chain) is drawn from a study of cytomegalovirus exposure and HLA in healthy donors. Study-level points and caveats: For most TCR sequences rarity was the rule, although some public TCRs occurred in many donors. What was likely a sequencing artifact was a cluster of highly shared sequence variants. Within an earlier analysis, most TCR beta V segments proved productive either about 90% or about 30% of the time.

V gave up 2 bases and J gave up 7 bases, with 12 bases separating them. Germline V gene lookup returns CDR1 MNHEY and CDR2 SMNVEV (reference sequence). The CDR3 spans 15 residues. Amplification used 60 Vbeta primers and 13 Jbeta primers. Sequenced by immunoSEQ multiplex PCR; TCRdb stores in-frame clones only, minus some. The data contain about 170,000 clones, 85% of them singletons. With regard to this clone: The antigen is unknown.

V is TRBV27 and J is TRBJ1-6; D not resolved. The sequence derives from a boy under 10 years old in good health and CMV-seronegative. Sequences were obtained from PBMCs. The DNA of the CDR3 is TGTGCCAGCAGTTTACAGGAGGGTTGGAATTCACCCCTCCACTTT. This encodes CASSLQEGWNSPLHF.